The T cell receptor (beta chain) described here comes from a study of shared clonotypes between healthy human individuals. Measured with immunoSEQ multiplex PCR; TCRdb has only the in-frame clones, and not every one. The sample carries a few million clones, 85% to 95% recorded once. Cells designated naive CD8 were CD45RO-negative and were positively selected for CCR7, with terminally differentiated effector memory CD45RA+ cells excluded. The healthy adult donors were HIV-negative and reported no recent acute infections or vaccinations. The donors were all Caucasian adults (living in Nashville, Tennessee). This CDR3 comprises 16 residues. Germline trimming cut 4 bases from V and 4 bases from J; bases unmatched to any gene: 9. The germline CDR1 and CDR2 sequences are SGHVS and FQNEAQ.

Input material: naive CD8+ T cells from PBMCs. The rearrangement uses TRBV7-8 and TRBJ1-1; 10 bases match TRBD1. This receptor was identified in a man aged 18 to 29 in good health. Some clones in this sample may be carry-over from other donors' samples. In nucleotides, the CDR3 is TGTGCCAGCAGCTGGGACAGGGGCTATTCGGGCACTGAAGCTTTCTTT. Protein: CASSWDRGYSGTEAFF.